The clone carrying this TCR beta chain was observed at least ten times. This sample is part of a study of early T cells in non-severe SARS-CoV-2 infection. Germline CDR1 SGHDT, CDR2 YYEEEE. Trimming cost V 0 bases and J 2 bases, with 3 bases left between them. The CDR3 is 12 amino acids. Researchers tagged individual cDNA molecules with unique molecular identifiers. TCRdb re-called the 5' RACE reads with MiXCR, one entry per CDR3 protein. The sample gives 32,000 or so distinct CDR3 sequences, about 6% of which show up once; about 5.1% is in the top ten. This clonotype was sampled from an adult who was a healthcare worker with PCR-confirmed SARS-CoV-2 infection or an uninfected control (not recorded which). J is TRBJ2-7 and V is TRBV5-6, with unresolved D. The sequencing sample was made of whole blood. The CDR3 sequence is CASSLGAYEQYF. CDR3 in DNA: TGTGCCAGCAGCTTGGGGGCCTACGAGCAGTACTTC.